This TCR beta chain was retrieved from a study of blood T cell repertoires in COVID-19. Overall study context: Sites across the United States, Italy and Spain contributed samples from acute and convalescent COVID-19. Sample material is recorded as cDNA or gDNA derived from T cells, B-cell-depleted T cells, or PBMCs.

In the authors' methods: How many nucleated cells were present was estimated from reference gene primer amplification. Method: immunoSEQ multiplex PCR; TCRdb's copy keeps in-frame clones and lacks some. That table furnishes V, J and clone size, whereas the DNA furnished D and trimming. This sample has 200,000 to 250,000 clones, with 88% found just once. This CDR3 is built from 13 residues. CDR1 is SGHTA and CDR2 is FQGNSA in the germline V gene. Trimming cost V 4 bases and J 0 bases, with 7 bases left between them. The TCR originated in a man between 65 and 85 years old with acute or convalescent COVID-19. The sample comprised peripheral blood. This rearrangement joins TRBV7-2 to TRBJ2-7; the D is unclear. In nucleotides, the CDR3 is TGTGCCAGCAGCTCTATGAGCTCCTACGAGCAGTACTTC. It codes for CASSSMSSYEQYF.